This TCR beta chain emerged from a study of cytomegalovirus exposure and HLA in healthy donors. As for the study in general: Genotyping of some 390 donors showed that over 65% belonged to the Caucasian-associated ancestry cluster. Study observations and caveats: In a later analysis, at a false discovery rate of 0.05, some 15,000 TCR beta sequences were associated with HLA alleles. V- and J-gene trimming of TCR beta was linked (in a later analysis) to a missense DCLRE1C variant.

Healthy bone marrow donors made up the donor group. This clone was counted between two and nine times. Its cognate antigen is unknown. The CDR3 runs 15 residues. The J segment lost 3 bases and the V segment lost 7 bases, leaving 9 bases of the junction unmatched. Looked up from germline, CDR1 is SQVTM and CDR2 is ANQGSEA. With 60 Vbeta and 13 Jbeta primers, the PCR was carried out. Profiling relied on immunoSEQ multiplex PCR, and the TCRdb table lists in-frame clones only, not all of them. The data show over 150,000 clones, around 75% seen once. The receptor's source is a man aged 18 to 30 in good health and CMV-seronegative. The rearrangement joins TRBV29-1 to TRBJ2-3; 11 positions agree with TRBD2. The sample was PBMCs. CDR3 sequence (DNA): TGCAGCGCTCCTACGACTAGCGGGATAACAGATACGCAGTATTTT. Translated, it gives CSAPTTSGITDTQYF.